This T cell receptor beta chain was retrieved from a study of blood T cell repertoires in COVID-19. Study summary: Samples came from the United States, Italy and Spain, spanning acute and convalescent COVID-19.

Participant ages covered about 18 to 89 years across about two dozen US areas. Categorization into cohorts depended on clinical history that participants reported. The germline V gene has CDR1 MNHEY and CDR2 SVGAGI. V was trimmed by 8 bases and J by 5 bases, leaving 15 bases between them. The CDR3 loop spans 14 amino acids. Authors' analysis steps: The authors estimated nucleated cell counts from reference gene primer amplification. Assay: immunoSEQ multiplex PCR; the TCRdb copy retains only in-frame clones and omits some. V, J and clone size derive from that table, while D and trimming were established from the DNA sequence. Counted here are 140,000 to 150,000 clones, around nine tenths occurring once; the ten biggest clones make up 1.2%.

What was sequenced was PBMCs or T cells enriched from blood (not recorded which). The sequence came from a woman aged 25-40 years with acute COVID-19. V usage is TRBV6-5 and J usage is TRBJ1-4; D is possibly TRBD1 (6 bases). CDR3 in DNA: TGTGCCAGCTCGAGCGGGGGCTGGAATGAAAAACTGTTTTTT. As protein: CASSSGGWNEKLFF.